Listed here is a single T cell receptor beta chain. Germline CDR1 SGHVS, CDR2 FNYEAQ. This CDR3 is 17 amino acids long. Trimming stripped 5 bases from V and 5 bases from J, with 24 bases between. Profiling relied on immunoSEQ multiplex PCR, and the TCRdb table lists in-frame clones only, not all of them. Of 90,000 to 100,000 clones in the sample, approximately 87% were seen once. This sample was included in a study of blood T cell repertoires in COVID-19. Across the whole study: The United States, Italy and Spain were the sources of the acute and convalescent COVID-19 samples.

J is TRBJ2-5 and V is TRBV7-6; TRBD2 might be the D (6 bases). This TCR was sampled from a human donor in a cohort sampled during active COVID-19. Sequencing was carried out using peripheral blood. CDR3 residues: CASSTTPTSMLLETQYF. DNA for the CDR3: TGTGCCAGCAGCACAACCCCCACTAGCATGTTATTGGAGACCCAGTACTTC.